This T cell receptor (beta chain) was recorded in a study of cytomegalovirus exposure and HLA in healthy donors. General study results and limits: Analysis was carried out at a later point, and it linked a missense DCLRE1C variant to TCR beta V- and J-gene trimming. In a later analysis, DRB1 alleles had the most associated TCRs; HLA-C alleles the fewest. Another analysis was done later, and it associated 15,000 or so TCR beta sequences with HLA alleles at 0.05 false discovery rate. There were some public TCRs occurring in many donors, but most TCR sequences were rare.

Comments on this clone: The antigen remains undetermined.

13 Jbeta primers and 60 Vbeta primers were used for the PCR. Measured with immunoSEQ multiplex PCR; TCRdb has only the in-frame clones, and not every one. The profile shows some 66,000 clones, roughly 80% of them singletons. Sequenced sample: PBMCs. The receptor comes from a woman aged 25 to 39 in good health and CMV-seronegative.

Here the CDR3 reads CASSMAGAGETQYF. The CDR3 DNA reads as TGTGCCAGTAGTATGGCAGGGGCCGGAGAGACCCAGTACTTC. J is TRBJ2-5 and V is TRBV19, with a tentative D call TRBD1 (6 bases). The CDR3 is 14 residues long. The V and J ends lost 3 bases and 4 bases respectively, with 12 bases between them. CDR1 is LNHDA, CDR2 SQIVND, per germline (reference sequence).